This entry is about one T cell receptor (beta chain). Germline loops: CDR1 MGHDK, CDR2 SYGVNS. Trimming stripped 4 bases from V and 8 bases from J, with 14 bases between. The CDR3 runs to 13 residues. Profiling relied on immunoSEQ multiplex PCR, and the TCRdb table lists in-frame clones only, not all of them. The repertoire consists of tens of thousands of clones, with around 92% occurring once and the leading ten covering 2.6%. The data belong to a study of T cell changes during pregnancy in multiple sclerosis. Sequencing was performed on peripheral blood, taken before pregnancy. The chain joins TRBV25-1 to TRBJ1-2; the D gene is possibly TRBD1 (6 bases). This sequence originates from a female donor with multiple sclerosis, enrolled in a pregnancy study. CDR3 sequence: CASSAQGLLGYTF. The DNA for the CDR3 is TGTGCCAGCAGTGCTCAGGGGTTGCTAGGCTACACCTTC.